The next 3 T cell receptor beta chains were all read from a single sample in a study of blood T cell repertoires in COVID-19 (dated by TCRdb to the early 2020s). Receptor amplification or capture employed the immunoSEQ multiplex PCR assay. Not all clones reach the TCRdb copy of this immuneACCESS table, which keeps in-frame sequences only. Checked studies attribute under half of the gap to unresolved V genes and leave the rest unexplained. In all, the sample holds about 130,000 clones, and 84% of those were seen once. The ten largest make up approximately 45% of the sample. Specimen: peripheral blood. These receptors were collected from a human donor in a cohort sampled during active COVID-19.

The chain uses TRBV29-1 and TRBJ2-3; perhaps TRBD1 as D (5 bases). This CDR3 comprises 13 residues. Trimming left V 3 bases short and J 1 base short, with 8 bases between. CDR1 and CDR2 from the germline V gene are SQVTM and ANQGSEA. The CDR3 DNA is TGCAGCGTTGAGGTAGGGGGCACAGATACGCAGTATTTT. It yields the protein CSVEVGGTDTQYF.

This clone appeared once. The J gene is TRBJ1-3, the V gene TRBV13; 7 nucleotides line up with TRBD1. The junction had 13 bases not matched to a gene; V was cut back by 5 bases and J by 0 bases. This CDR3 region has 18 residues. The germline V gene has CDR1 PRHDT and CDR2 FYEKMQ (reference sequence). The CDR3 is CASSRQATGPISGNTIYF. The CDR3 DNA reads TGTGCCAGCAGCCGCCAGGCGACAGGGCCGATCTCTGGAAACACCATATATTTT.

The chain employs TRBV6-6 and TRBJ1-5, with TRBD1 matching 8 bases. The CDR3 has 16 residues. Germline trimming cut 4 bases from V and 4 bases from J; bases unmatched to any gene: 9. CDR1 MNHNY and CDR2 SVGAGI come from the germline V gene (reference sequence). CDR3: CASSSSGGRGNQPQHF. The CDR3 region has the DNA TGTGCCAGCAGTTCCTCAGGGGGCAGGGGTAATCAGCCCCAGCATTTT.